This TCR beta chain came from a study of blood T cell repertoires in COVID-19. The data were produced by immunoSEQ multiplex PCR, yet TCRdb's version contains in-frame clones alone and is incomplete. The sample yields roughly 330,000 clones, approximately 88% seen once. The table lists this clone with a count of one. Other DNA sequences in the sample encode the same CDR3. With V trimmed by 4 bases and J by 3 bases, 2 bases remained unmatched. There are 15 residues in the CDR3. Germline-derived CDR1 and CDR2 are SGHTA and FQGNSA. Sequencing was carried out using peripheral blood. This chain links TRBV7-2 with TRBJ2-1, with TRBD2 matching 11 bases. This receptor was identified in a young man with COVID-19, enrolled during active disease. The CDR3 here is CASSSLAGGYNEQFF. CDR3 nucleotides: TGTGCCAGCAGCTCTCTAGCGGGGGGCTACAATGAGCAGTTCTTC.